The 17 T cell receptor beta chains in this list originate from one sample, sequenced in a study of shared clonotypes between healthy human individuals. Method: immunoSEQ multiplex PCR; TCRdb's copy keeps in-frame clones and lacks some. The sample has millions of clones; approximately 93% are singletons. Specimen: naive CD4+ T cells from PBMCs. Subset: CD45RA+ positively selected. These receptors originate from a man aged 18 to 29 in good health. Some clones in this sample may be carry-over from other donors' samples.

The chain has TRBV14 and TRBJ2-7; D may be TRBD2 (6 bases). V lost 3 bases and J lost 4, with 16 bases in between. The CDR3 extends over 15 amino acids. Germline-derived CDR1 and CDR2 are SGHDN and FVKESK. The CDR3 reads CASSQIGGLVYEQYF. The CDR3 DNA follows: TGTGCCAGCAGCCAGATCGGGGGTTTGGTATACGAGCAGTACTTC. Complete variable domain (other parts from reference TRBV14 and TRBJ2-7): EAGVTQFPSHSVIEKGQTVTLRCDPISGHDNLYWYRRVMGKEIKFLLHFVKESKQDESGMPNNRFLAERTGGTYSTLKVQPAELEDSGVYFCASSQIGGLVYEQYFGPGTRLTVT.

The V and J genes are TRBV7-3 and TRBJ2-3; 11 nucleotides match TRBD2. Germline loops: CDR1 SGHTA, CDR2 FQGTGA. This CDR3 region has 18 residues. V lost 5 bases and J lost 1; bases outside the gene matches: 11. CDR3 region: CASSPTSGSRLGTDTQYF. The CDR3 DNA is TGTGCCAGCAGCCCTACTAGCGGGAGTAGGCTTGGCACAGATACGCAGTATTTT.

Worth noting for this clone: One junction end disagrees with the germline gene, perhaps due to a read error. J is TRBJ2-7 and V is TRBV5-6, with 9 positions matching TRBD1. Germline loops: CDR1 SGHDT, CDR2 YYEEEE. The CDR3 covers 13 residues. The CDR3 nucleotides are TGTGCCAGCGGCGGGGACAGGGCCTACGAACAGTACTTC. Protein sequence: CASGGDRAYEQYF.

The genes are TRBV28 and TRBJ1-2, with D tentatively TRBD1 (5 bases). From germline, CDR1 is MDHEN and CDR2 SYDVKM. The CDR3 sequence is 15 residues long. V shed 6 bases and J shed 3 bases, with 17 bases lying between them. This chain's CDR3 is CASRPEGRGHYGYTF. The CDR3 DNA sequence: TGTGCCAGCAGGCCAGAGGGACGGGGACACTATGGCTACACCTTC.

The genes are TRBV5-1 and TRBJ1-1; TRBD1 is a possible D gene (5 bases). From germline, CDR1 is SGHRS and CDR2 YFSETQ. CDR3 length equals 15 residues. V lost 4 bases to trimming and J lost 1 base, with 14 bases between them. CDR3 region: CASSAYRISNTEAFF. CDR3 coding DNA: TGCGCCAGCAGCGCGTACAGGATTTCGAACACTGAAGCTTTCTTT.

J is TRBJ2-2 and V is TRBV30, with unresolved D. The CDR3 is made up of 13 amino acids. V lost 5 bases, J lost 2 bases, and 9 bases lay in between. Germline CDR1 GTSNPN, CDR2 SVGIG (reference sequence). CDR3 sequence (DNA): TGTGCCTGGGAACCTTTTAACACCGGGGAGCTGTTTTTT. Amino acids: CAWEPFNTGELFF.

For the CDR3, the DNA is TGTGCCACCAGCAGAAACACCGGGACCACGAACACCGGGGAGCTGTTTTTT. Its protein product is CATSRNTGTTNTGELFF. The rearrangement joins TRBV15 to TRBJ2-2, with D tentatively TRBD1 or TRBD2 (5 bases each). Germline values: CDR1 LNHNV, CDR2 YYDKDF (reference sequence). The CDR3 totals 17 residues. Trimming took off 2 bases at V and 0 bases at J, with 13 bases between the two ends.

The rearrangement links TRBV5-6 to TRBJ2-7; D remains ambiguous. There are 11 residues in the CDR3. Germline values: CDR1 SGHDT, CDR2 YYEEEE. V was trimmed by 2 bases and J by 4 bases, leaving 4 bases between them. The DNA of the CDR3 is TGTGCCAGCAGCTTCTATTACGAGCAGTACTTC. Protein sequence: CASSFYYEQYF.

This chain connects TRBV27 to TRBJ1-2; D remains unclear. The length of the CDR3 is 13 residues. Germline lookup yields CDR1 MNHEY and CDR2 SMNVEV (reference sequence). Trimming shortened V by 5 bases and J by 5 bases, and 12 bases separated the two germline ends. The CDR3 protein is CASSPSGGYGYTF. The CDR3, as DNA: TGTGCCAGCAGTCCCTCCGGAGGGTATGGCTACACCTTC.

The chain uses TRBV10-1 and TRBJ1-1; 7 bases match TRBD1. V trimming: 4 bases; J trimming: 4 bases; junction bases outside the gene matches: 9. The CDR3 contains 15 residues. Germline CDR1 is WNHNN and CDR2 is SYGVQD (reference sequence). In nucleotides, the CDR3 is TGCGCCAGCAGTGCCTACAGGGGAGTAACCACTGAAGCTTTCTTT. This sequence encodes CASSAYRGVTTEAFF.

The chain recombines TRBV20-1 with TRBJ1-1, with D unclear. The CDR3 totals 11 residues. The V gene's germline CDR1 is DFQATT and CDR2 SNEGSKA (reference sequence). V lost 1 base to trimming and J lost 8 bases, with 8 bases between them. The CDR3 DNA sequence: TGCAGTGCTAGAGTCGGTCCAGAAGCTTTCTTT. Translating it yields CSARVGPEAFF.

The chain employs TRBV19 and TRBJ2-2; no firm D call. Trimming took 5 bases from V and 6 from J, leaving 13 bases between them. Germline CDR1 and CDR2: LNHDA and SQIVND (reference sequence). The CDR3 contains 14 residues. DNA for the CDR3: TGTGCCAGTAGTTTCACCGTCCTGGCCGGGGAGCTGTTTTTT. The encoded protein is CASSFTVLAGELFF. The full variable domain, rest sourced from reference TRBV19 and TRBJ2-2, is DGGITQSPKYLFRKEGQNVTLSCEQNLNHDAMYWYRQDPGQGLRLIYYSQIVNDFQKGDIAEGYSVSREKKESFPLTVTSAQKNPTAFYLCASSFTVLAGELFFGEGSRLTVL.

Remarks on this clone: Other DNA sequences in the same sample also yield this CDR3. The chain recombines TRBV5-8 with TRBJ1-5; D not certain. Deletions cut 4 bases from V and 0 bases from J, with 5 bases between. Per germline, CDR1 SGHTS and CDR2 YDEGEE. The CDR3 extends over 13 amino acids. CDR3 nucleotides: TGTGCCAGCAGCCCATATAGCAATCAGCCCCAGCATTTT. It codes for CASSPYSNQPQHF.

The genes are TRBV7-9 and TRBJ1-5; no clear D. This CDR3 is built from 18 residues. The germline V gene has CDR1 SEHNR and CDR2 FQNEAQ (reference sequence). Trimming took 0 bases from V and 2 from J, leaving 17 bases between them. CDR3 sequence (DNA): TGTGCCAGCAGCTTAGCCACCGGTGCGTTTGGAGGCAATCAGCCCCAGCATTTT. Its translation: CASSLATGAFGGNQPQHF.

The CDR3 sequence is CASSLERRRVYEQFF. The CDR3 region has the DNA TGTGCCAGCAGCTTAGAAAGGAGGAGGGTGTATGAGCAGTTCTTC. The V and J genes are TRBV11-2 and TRBJ2-1; weak D call: TRBD2 (6 bases). V lost 0 bases and J lost 8, with 14 bases in between. The CDR3 runs 15 residues. Germline values: CDR1 SGHAT, CDR2 FQNNGV.

The sample holds one count of this clone. This chain uses TRBV28 with TRBJ2-3, with D unclear. In germline, CDR1 is MDHEN, CDR2 SYDVKM. The CDR3 sequence is 16 residues long. V lost 2 bases and J 4 bases, leaving 16 bases between the germline ends. CDR3 in amino acids: CASSLRLSKGSDTQYF. The CDR3, as DNA: TGTGCCAGCAGTTTACGACTTTCTAAAGGGTCAGATACGCAGTATTTT.

The chain is built from TRBV7-6 and TRBJ1-5; D unresolved. CDR3 length: 14 residues. Germline V CDR1 and CDR2: SGHVS, FNYEAQ. V lost 4 bases to trimming and J lost 6 bases, with 13 bases between them. CDR3 nucleotide sequence: TGTGCCAGCAGCTCCCTTCGGCGTGGTCAGCCCCAGCATTTT. Translating it yields CASSSLRRGQPQHF.